This T cell receptor beta chain was recorded in a study of T cell responses to AZD1222 COVID-19 vaccine. This CDR3 has 13 amino acids. CDR1 and CDR2 (germline): MNHEY, SVGEGT. V was cut by 0 bases and J by 3 bases, with 6 bases left in between. Generated by immunoSEQ multiplex PCR, the TCRdb table keeps only in-frame clones and is missing some. The table has about 190,000 clones, 75% to 90% seen once; the top ten hold 2.7%. This clone was found once. V gene TRBV6-2 or TRBV6-3 combines with J gene TRBJ2-7; possible D gene TRBD1, 5 bases. This clonotype originated in an adult in good health. The input for sequencing was peripheral blood, taken on day 0 of MenACWY control vaccination. The CDR3 DNA sequence: TGTGCCAGCAGTTACTCCGACAGCTACGAGCAGTACTTC. This codes for CASSYSDSYEQYF.